This passage covers 3 T cell receptor beta chains from one sample sequenced in a study of shared clonotypes between healthy human individuals. Using immunoSEQ multiplex PCR, the repertoire was profiled, and TCRdb retains in-frame clones only, with some absent. The top ten clones hold about 0.37% of a sample with 2 million to 2.5 million clones, 80% to 95% of them seen once. Sequences were obtained from naive CD4+ T cells from PBMCs. The subset was: CD45RA+ positively selected. These receptors originate from a man younger than 35 in good health. Some clones in this sample may be carry-over from other donors' samples.

This rearrangement joins TRBV6-5 to TRBJ2-2, with 7 bases lining up with TRBD1. V dropped 4 bases and J dropped 3; count of bases not matched to a gene: 5. The CDR3 runs to 15 residues. CDR1 is MNHEY and CDR2 is SVGAGI in the germline V gene. The CDR3 DNA reads as TGTGCCAGCAGTTCCCCGGGACAGTACACCGGGGAGCTGTTTTTT. Translation gives CASSSPGQYTGELFF.

The V call is TRBV7-9, the J call TRBJ1-3, with D hard to call. The CDR3 spans 17 residues. V was cut by 5 bases and J by 0 bases, with 17 bases left in between. Germline-derived CDR1 and CDR2 are SEHNR and FQNEAQ (reference sequence). Written as DNA, the CDR3 is TGTGCCAGCAGCAATGTGGTGGGCAGGCCCTCTGGAAACACCATATATTTT. Translation gives CASSNVVGRPSGNTIYF.

V is TRBV4-1 and J is TRBJ2-3, with TRBD2 as a possible D gene (6 bases). Trimming removed 3 bases from V and 3 bases from J, with 19 bases in between. CDR3 length: 17 amino acids. Germline loops: CDR1 MGHRA, CDR2 YSYEKL. The CDR3: CASSQAGAGFGTDTQYF. DNA for the CDR3: TGCGCCAGCAGCCAGGCAGGAGCGGGTTTCGGGACAGATACGCAGTATTTT.